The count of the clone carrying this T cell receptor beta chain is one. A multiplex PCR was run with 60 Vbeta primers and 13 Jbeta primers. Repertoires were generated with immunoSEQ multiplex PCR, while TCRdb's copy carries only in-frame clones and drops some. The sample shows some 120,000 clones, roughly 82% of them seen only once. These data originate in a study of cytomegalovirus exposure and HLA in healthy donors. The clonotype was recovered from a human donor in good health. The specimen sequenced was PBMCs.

The CDR3 region is CASSAETVGTDTQYF. The DNA for the CDR3 is TGTGCCAGCAGTGCAGAAACAGTCGGCACAGATACGCAGTATTTT. This chain connects TRBV6-1 to TRBJ2-3, with D unclear. V was clipped by 4 bases and J by 1 base, with 12 bases between them. The CDR3 length is 15 residues. Germline CDR1 and CDR2: MNHNS and SASEGT.